Below are 3 T cell receptor beta chains sequenced from a single sample in a study of blood T cell repertoires in COVID-19. Sequencing was performed with immunoSEQ multiplex PCR; in TCRdb, only in-frame clones are kept and a portion is missing. The profile shows some 200,000 clones, about nine tenths of them singletons. Material: peripheral blood. Receptor source: a man older than 75 with acute or convalescent COVID-19.

The V and J genes are TRBV5-5 and TRBJ2-7; 9 bases map to TRBD1. Trimming took 0 bases from V and 3 from J; bases not matched to a gene: 4. Germline lookup yields CDR1 SGHKS and CDR2 YYEKEE (reference sequence). The CDR3 extends over 15 amino acids. Here the CDR3 reads CASSLDRGLLYEQYF. The CDR3 bases are TGTGCCAGCAGCTTGGACAGGGGGCTCCTCTACGAGCAGTACTTC.

This rearrangement joins TRBV5-1 to TRBJ2-5; D is possibly TRBD1 (6 bases). Germline V gene lookup returns CDR1 SGHRS and CDR2 YFSETQ. This CDR3 is 15 amino acids long. V was pared by 4 bases and J by 6 bases, with 19 bases between. In nucleotides, the CDR3 is TGCGCCAGCAGCCTTCGACAGGCCAGCGCAAAGACCCAGTACTTC. It encodes CASSLRQASAKTQYF.

The J gene is TRBJ2-7, the V gene TRBV11-2, with D maybe TRBD1 (6 bases). The length of the CDR3 is 15 residues. Per the germline V gene, CDR1 is SGHAT and CDR2 is FQNNGV. The V end lost 1 base, the J end lost 0 bases, and 10 bases lay between the germline ends. CDR3 nucleotide sequence: TGTGCCAGCAGCTTAGTGGACAGTAGCTCCTACGAGCAGTACTTC. This encodes CASSLVDSSSYEQYF. Combining the CDR3 with reference TRBV11-2 and TRBJ2-7 gives the whole variable domain EAGVAQSPRYKIIEKRQSVAFWCNPISGHATLYWYQQILGQGPKLLIQFQNNGVVDDSQLPKDRFSAERLKGVDSTLKIQPAKLEDSAVYLCASSLVDSSSYEQYFGPGTRLTVT.